The clone carrying this T cell receptor (beta chain) came up a few times. The sample is drawn from a study of OX40 agonist ivuxolimab in advanced cancers. Losses at the gene ends were 9 bases for V and 2 bases for J; bases not matched to a gene: 10. The CDR3 extends over 15 amino acids. CDR1 and CDR2 from the germline V gene are MDHEN and SYDVKM. Using immunoSEQ multiplex PCR, the repertoire was profiled, and TCRdb retains in-frame clones only, with some absent. Of about 56,000 clones listed, about 83% are singletons. This specimen was CD4+ or CD8+ T cells sorted from blood, taken in a trial of the OX40 agonist ivuxolimab. This sequence was found in an adult with an advanced solid tumor such as melanoma, head and neck, liver or kidney cancer. The V gene is TRBV28, the J gene TRBJ1-5; 7 positions agree with TRBD1. The CDR3 DNA follows: TGTGCCAGTGCCAGGGGGGTAGGGGGCAATCAGCCCCAGCATTTT. Amino acids: CASARGVGGNQPQHF. Supplemented by reference TRBV28 and TRBJ1-5, the full variable domain reads DVKVTQSSRYLVKRTGEKVFLECVQDMDHENMFWYRQDPGLGLRLIYFSYDVKMKEKGDIPEGYSVSREKKERFSLILESASTNQTSMYLCASARGVGGNQPQHFGDGTRLSIL.